This T cell receptor beta chain comes out of a study of T-cell memory formation after mild COVID-19. Study details: TCR clusters showed largely donor specificity.

TCR alpha and TCR beta cDNA libraries carrying sample barcodes and UMIs came from 5'RACE with constant-segment primers. TCRdb processed the 5' RACE reads anew with MiXCR; each CDR3 protein has one entry. This sample has about 390,000 distinct CDR3 sequences, with approximately 15% found just once. This clonotype was seen a handful of times. Its antigen is unknown. Germline V gene sequence: CDR1 LNHDA, CDR2 SQIVND (reference sequence). The CDR3 runs 14 residues. V was pared by 1 base and J by 7 bases, with 11 bases between. Study results and limitations: CD4+ bias marked clones expanding day 15 to 37, unlike balanced contracting clones. Shrinking CD4+ clones resided mostly in CM and EM, and CD8+ ones in EMRA.

The receptor comes from a man aged 18 to 35 who had mild COVID-19 (a few samples of this study predate the infection). Cell type and time point are not known. The specimen was PBMCs or a T cell subset sorted from them (not recorded which). The chain has TRBV19 and TRBJ2-1; possible D gene TRBD2, 5 bases. CDR3 protein: CASSIGRRDNEQFF. The CDR3 region has the DNA TGTGCCAGTAGTATAGGGCGTCGGGATAATGAGCAGTTCTTC.